These 5 T cell receptor beta chains were all obtained from the same sample, sequenced in a study of blood T cell repertoires in COVID-19. Here immunoSEQ multiplex PCR was the method, and the copy in TCRdb shows in-frame clones only, minus some. The sample has roughly 70,000 clones; 89% are singletons. Sequenced material: peripheral blood. The receptors stem from a woman in her fifties or sixties with active COVID-19.

J is TRBJ2-1 and V is TRBV11-3; maybe TRBD1 (6 bases). The CDR3 consists of 15 residues. Germline values: CDR1 SGHNT, CDR2 YENEEA. The V end was cut by 1 base, the J end by 5 bases, with 12 bases between. Here the CDR3 DNA reads TGTGCCAGCAGCTTAGGAGGGACACTTGACAATGAGCAGTTCTTC. It translates to CASSLGGTLDNEQFF.

The gene calls are TRBV9 and TRBJ2-5; 10 nucleotides match TRBD2. After removal of 3 bases from V and 3 bases from J, the junction contained 5 bases not matched to a gene. Per germline, CDR1 SGDLS and CDR2 YYNGEE. The CDR3 is 15 residues long. The CDR3 loop is CASSEWTSGKETQYF. CDR3 DNA sequence: TGTGCCAGCAGCGAGTGGACTAGCGGAAAAGAGACCCAGTACTTC.

The chain carries TRBV21-1 and TRBJ2-1; the listed D gene, TRBD1, was not tested against the DNA. TRBV21-1 is annotated as a pseudogene. The CDR3 is 17 residues long. The CDR3 is CASSPVGQGGVHNEQFF. CDR3 sequence (DNA): TGTGCCAGCAGCCCCGTAGGACAGGGAGGGGTACACAATGAGCAGTTCTTC.

Of note for this clone: The same CDR3 is also encoded by other DNA sequences in this sample. J is TRBJ2-7 and V is TRBV10-3, with 14 bases identical to TRBD2. The CDR3 length is 15 residues. Germline CDR1 is ENHRY and CDR2 is SYGVKD. The junction had 4 bases not matched to a gene; V was cut back by 6 bases and J by 3 bases. Written as DNA, the CDR3 is TGTGCCATCAGCGGGACTAGCGGGAGCAACTACGAGCAGTACTTC. This gives the protein CAISGTSGSNYEQYF.

The chain employs TRBV12-1 and TRBJ2-3; TRBD2, as called in the table, went unchecked against the DNA. TRBV12-1 has pseudogene status. The CDR3 length is 17 residues. CDR3 DNA sequence: TGTGCCAGCAGCTTCCTGGGACTAGCGAACCACACAGATACGCAGTATTTT. It codes for CASSFLGLANHTDTQYF.